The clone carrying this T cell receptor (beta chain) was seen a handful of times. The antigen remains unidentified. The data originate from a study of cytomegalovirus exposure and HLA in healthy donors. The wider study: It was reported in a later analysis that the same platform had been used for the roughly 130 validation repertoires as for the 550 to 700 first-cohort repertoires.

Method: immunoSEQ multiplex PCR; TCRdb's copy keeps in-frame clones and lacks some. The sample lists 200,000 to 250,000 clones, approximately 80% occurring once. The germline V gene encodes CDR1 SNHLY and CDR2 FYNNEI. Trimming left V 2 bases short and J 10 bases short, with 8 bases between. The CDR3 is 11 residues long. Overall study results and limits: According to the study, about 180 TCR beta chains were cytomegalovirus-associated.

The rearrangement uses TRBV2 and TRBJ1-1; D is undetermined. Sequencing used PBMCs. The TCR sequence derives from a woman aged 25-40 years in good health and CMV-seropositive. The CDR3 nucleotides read TGTGCCAGCAGTGAACCGGGAATAGCTTTCTTT. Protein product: CASSEPGIAFF.